This T cell receptor (beta chain) was captured in a study of technical replicates of blood from a handful of donors. TCRdb's table, derived via immunoSEQ multiplex PCR, lists solely in-frame clones and lacks some. The sample holds fewer than 100,000 clones; under 95% are singletons and the top ten take 0.25% to 0.35%. The TCR was taken from a human donor in good health. The sequenced sample consisted of T cells isolated from PBMCs.

The CDR3 coding sequence is TGTGCCAGCAGTAATCCTCCACTGAGGGGCTACACCTTC. Its translation is CASSNPPLRGYTF. The chain links TRBV28 to TRBJ1-2; D is unclear. Trimming cost V 5 bases and J 8 bases, with 15 bases left between them. The CDR3 is made up of 13 amino acids. Per germline, CDR1 MDHEN and CDR2 SYDVKM.